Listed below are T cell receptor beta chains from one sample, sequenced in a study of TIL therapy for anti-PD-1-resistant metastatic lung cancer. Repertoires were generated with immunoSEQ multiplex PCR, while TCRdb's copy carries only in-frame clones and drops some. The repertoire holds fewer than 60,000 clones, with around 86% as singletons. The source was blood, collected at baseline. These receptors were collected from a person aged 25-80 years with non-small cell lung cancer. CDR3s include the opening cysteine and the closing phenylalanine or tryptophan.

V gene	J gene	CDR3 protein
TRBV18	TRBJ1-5	CASSPGTGHSYSNQPQHF
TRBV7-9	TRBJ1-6	CASSWTGLINSPLHF
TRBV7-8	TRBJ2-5	CASSHQEGEYGETQYF
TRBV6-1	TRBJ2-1	CASSERVRLARNEQFF
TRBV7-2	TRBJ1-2	CASSLSTYYGYTF
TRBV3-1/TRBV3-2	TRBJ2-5	CASSQGGPQETQYF
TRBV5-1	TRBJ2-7	CASSPDGQGVHEQYF
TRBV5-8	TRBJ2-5	CASSLRTSGAGETQYF
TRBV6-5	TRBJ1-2	CASSETGGVGYGYTF
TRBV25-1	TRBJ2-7	CASSEDVSSYEQYF
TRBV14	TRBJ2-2	CASSRTGTGELFF
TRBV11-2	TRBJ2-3	CASSIDPTDTQYF
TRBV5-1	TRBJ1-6	CASSLDPRTDSPLHF
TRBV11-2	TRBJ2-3	CASSFQAGGSTDTQYF
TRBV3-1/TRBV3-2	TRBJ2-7	CASSQDFWGGDNSAYEQYF
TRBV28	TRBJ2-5	CASSTLGAKKTQYF
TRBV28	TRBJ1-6	CAAGQGNSPLHF
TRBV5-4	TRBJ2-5	CASSLDRGTLETQYF
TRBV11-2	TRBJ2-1	CASSLEPDRYNEQFF
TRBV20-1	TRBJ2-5	CSASMETQYF
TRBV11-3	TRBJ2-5	CASSFPARRVQETQYF
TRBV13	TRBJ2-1	CASSSLGSGTYNEQFF
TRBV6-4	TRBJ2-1	CASSDSEGINEQFF
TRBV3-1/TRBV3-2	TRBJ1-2	CASSHADRGYTF
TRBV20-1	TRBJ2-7	CSASDSGRIPYEQYF
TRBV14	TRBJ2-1	CASSSMLYNEQFF
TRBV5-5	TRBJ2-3	CASSSKARLAVLSTDTQYF
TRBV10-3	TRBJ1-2	CAISGGGYTF
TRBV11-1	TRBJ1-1	CASSLVTGLNTEAFF
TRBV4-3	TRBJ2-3	CASSQRRTDTQYF
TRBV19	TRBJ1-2	CASSAQTGGYGYTF
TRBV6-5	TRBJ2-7	CASSYSFRYSSYEQYF
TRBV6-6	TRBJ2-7	CASGGTPDGQYF
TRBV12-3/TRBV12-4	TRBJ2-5	CASTQLGETQYF
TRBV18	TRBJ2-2	CASSPPVLGHTGELFF
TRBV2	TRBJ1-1	CASSETLNTEAFF
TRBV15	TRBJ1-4	CATSRGKGSNEKLFF
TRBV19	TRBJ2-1	CASSMGHGTEQFF
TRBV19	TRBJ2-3	CASTAHYSTDTQYF
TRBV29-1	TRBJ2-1	CSVEMAKEQFF
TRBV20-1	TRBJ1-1	CSASRGNTEAFF
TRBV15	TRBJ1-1	CATSPRADMNTEAFF
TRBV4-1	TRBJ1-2	CASSQDWAGIYGYTF
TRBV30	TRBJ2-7	CAWRTRGREIYEQYF
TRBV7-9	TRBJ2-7	CASSLVGLAGYEQYF
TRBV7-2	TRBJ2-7	CASSSRYAQYF
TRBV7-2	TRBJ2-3	CASSSGLAGGYTDTQYF
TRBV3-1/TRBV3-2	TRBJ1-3	CASSQGQGTSGNTIYF
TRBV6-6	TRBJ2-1	CASSPSSGRAGNEQFF
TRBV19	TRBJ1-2	CASSPQVGEYGYTF
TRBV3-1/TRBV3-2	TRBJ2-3	CASSQDRVPDTQYF
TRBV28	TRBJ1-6	CASSSEGDRGFNSPLHF
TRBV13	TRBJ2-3	CASSLISGLNTDTQYF
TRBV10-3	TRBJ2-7	CAISTSAYYEQYF
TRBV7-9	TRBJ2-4	CASSLEGVIQYF
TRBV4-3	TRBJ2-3	CASSQDLLAGGYTDTQYF
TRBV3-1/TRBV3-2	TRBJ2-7	CASSSQPTVSYEQYF
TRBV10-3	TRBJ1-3	CAIKGTGASGNTIYF
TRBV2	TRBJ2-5	CASNWPPDREFETQYF
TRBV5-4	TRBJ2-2	CASSLSQGPTGELFF